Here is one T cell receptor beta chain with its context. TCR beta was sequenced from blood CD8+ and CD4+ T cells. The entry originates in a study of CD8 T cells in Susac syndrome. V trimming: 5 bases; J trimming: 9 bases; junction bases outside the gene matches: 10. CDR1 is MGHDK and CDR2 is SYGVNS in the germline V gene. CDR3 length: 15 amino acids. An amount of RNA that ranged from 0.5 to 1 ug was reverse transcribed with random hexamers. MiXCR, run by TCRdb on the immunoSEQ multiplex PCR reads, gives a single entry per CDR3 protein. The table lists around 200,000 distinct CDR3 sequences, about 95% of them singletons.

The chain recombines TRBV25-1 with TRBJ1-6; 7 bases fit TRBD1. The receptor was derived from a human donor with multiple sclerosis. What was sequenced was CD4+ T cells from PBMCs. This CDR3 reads CASSHGDRDGSPLHF. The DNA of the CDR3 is TGTGCCAGCAGTCACGGAGACAGGGATGGTTCACCCCTCCACTTT.